The 25 T cell receptor beta chains below all came from one sample that was sequenced in a study of blood T cell repertoires in COVID-19. Clones were read by immunoSEQ multiplex PCR, and TCRdb kept only the in-frame ones, dropping some. The table includes around 150,000 clones, around 85% detected once. Sample: peripheral blood. Every receptor here comes from a man in his sixties or seventies with acute or convalescent COVID-19.

V usage is TRBV7-8 and J usage is TRBJ2-5; a possible D gene is TRBD1 (7 bases). The CDR3 covers 15 residues. The ends were cut back, 3 bases at V and 2 bases at J, with 13 bases in the middle. Germline V gene sequence: CDR1 SGHVS, CDR2 FQNEAQ. CDR3 residues: CASSLLAGGQETQYF. The CDR3 DNA follows: TGTGCCAGCAGCTTGTTGGCAGGGGGGCAAGAGACCCAGTACTTC.

V and J are TRBV7-3 and TRBJ2-7; maybe TRBD1 (5 bases). The CDR3 contains 13 residues. The V end lost 3 bases, the J end lost 2 bases, and 8 bases lay between the germline ends. Germline V lookup: CDR1 SGHTA, CDR2 FQGTGA. The CDR3 nucleotides are TGTGCCAGCAGCTTTGGACACACCTACGAGCAGTACTTC. Protein product: CASSFGHTYEQYF.

In its sample, this clone was seen many times. The J gene is TRBJ1-1, the V gene TRBV7-2; a possible D gene is TRBD1 (6 bases). The germline V and J ends were trimmed by 4 bases and 4 bases, with 10 bases remaining between them. The germline V gene encodes CDR1 SGHTA and CDR2 FQGNSA. CDR3 size: 13 residues. CDR3: CASSSGTLTEAFF. As DNA, the CDR3 is TGTGCCAGCAGCTCCGGGACACTCACTGAAGCTTTCTTT.

This clone was picked up one time. V usage is TRBV11-3 and J usage is TRBJ2-5; 7 nucleotides align to TRBD1. This CDR3 comprises 15 residues. V trimming: 4 bases; J trimming: 2 bases; junction bases outside the gene matches: 7. The V gene's germline CDR1 is SGHNT and CDR2 YENEEA. In DNA form, the CDR3 reads TGTGCCAGCAGCTACAGACAGGGAGAGCAAGAGACCCAGTACTTC. Translation gives CASSYRQGEQETQYF.

This chain connects TRBV19 to TRBJ2-7; 11 positions match TRBD2. The V gene end was trimmed by 1 base and the J gene end by 7 bases; junction bases not matched to a gene: 9. The CDR3 covers 16 residues. CDR1 and CDR2 from the germline V gene are LNHDA and SQIVND (reference sequence). The CDR3 here is CASSIAGTSGREEQYF. In DNA, the CDR3 is TGTGCCAGTAGTATAGCGGGAACTAGCGGGAGAGAGGAGCAGTACTTC.

V usage is TRBV7-3 and J usage is TRBJ2-1; D is ambiguous. This CDR3 has 13 amino acids. V was clipped by 4 bases and J by 3 bases, with 7 bases between them. The germline V gene has CDR1 SGHTA and CDR2 FQGTGA. CDR3 residues: CASSSNNYNEQFF. Here the CDR3 DNA reads TGTGCCAGCAGCTCAAACAACTACAATGAGCAGTTCTTC.

The table lists this clone with a count of one. The CDR3 DNA sequence: TGCGCCAGCACGAGGGAGGCCGTGAACACTGAAGCTTTCTTT. Protein: CASTREAVNTEAFF. The chain recombines TRBV5-1 with TRBJ1-1, with no clear D. The CDR3 totals 14 residues. Trimming removed 6 bases from V and 0 bases from J, with 12 bases in between. The germline V gene encodes CDR1 SGHRS and CDR2 YFSETQ. Full variable domain (rest looked up from reference TRBV5-1 and TRBJ1-1): KAGVTQTPRYLIKTRGQQVTLSCSPISGHRSVSWYQQTPGQGLQFLFEYFSETQRNKGNFPGRFSGRQFSNSRSEMNVSTLELGDSALYLCASTREAVNTEAFFGQGTRLTVV.

The J gene is TRBJ2-1, the V gene TRBV19; TRBD2 agrees at 8 bases. From germline, CDR1 is LNHDA and CDR2 SQIVND (reference sequence). There are 15 residues in the CDR3. The ends lost 2 bases at V and 5 bases at J; junction bases unmatched: 5. The CDR3 DNA sequence: TGTGCCAGTAGTATAATGACTAGCGTCGACAATGAGCAGTTCTTC. Translation gives CASSIMTSVDNEQFF.

This clone was seen a single time. The chain joins TRBV5-4 to TRBJ2-3, with 8 bases that match TRBD2. Germline CDR1 is SGHNT and CDR2 is YYREEE (reference sequence). The CDR3 totals 15 residues. Losses at the gene ends were 2 bases for V and 8 bases for J; bases not matched to a gene: 10. CDR3 amino acids: CASSLVAGMPPTQYF. The CDR3 coding sequence is TGTGCCAGCAGCTTAGTAGCGGGGATGCCCCCTACGCAGTATTTT.

The chain combines TRBV20-1 with TRBJ1-2; D uncertain. V was cut by 6 bases and J by 8 bases, with 13 bases left in between. Germline V gene sequence: CDR1 DFQATT, CDR2 SNEGSKA (reference sequence). This CDR3 is 11 amino acids long. The CDR3 region has the DNA TGCAGTGCCACGTGGGCTAGCGGCTACACCTTC. This encodes CSATWASGYTF.

The chain couples TRBV24-1 to TRBJ2-3; D unresolved. The CDR3 has 15 amino acids. The V gene's germline CDR1 is KGHDR and CDR2 SFDVKD. V was cut by 2 bases and J by 3 bases, with 11 bases left in between. The CDR3: CATSDSRHLTDTQYF. The CDR3 DNA sequence: TGTGCCACCAGTGATTCCAGACACCTTACAGATACGCAGTATTTT.

V is TRBV6-6 and J is TRBJ2-7, with 7 nucleotides matching TRBD2. The V gene end was trimmed by 5 bases and the J gene end by 1 base; junction bases not matched to a gene: 14. This CDR3 comprises 17 residues. Germline V gives CDR1 MNHNY, CDR2 SVGAGI (reference sequence). CDR3 in DNA: TGTGCCAGCAGTCCCCGGTTGGGGCTAGCGGCTTCCTACGAGCAGTACTTC. It translates to CASSPRLGLAASYEQYF.

The chain uses TRBV10-3 and TRBJ2-5; 11 positions agree with TRBD1. CDR3 length: 15 amino acids. The V gene's germline CDR1 is ENHRY and CDR2 SYGVKD. After removal of 6 bases from V and 4 bases from J, the junction contained 7 bases not matched to a gene. The CDR3 bases are TGTGCCATCAGCAGTAGGACAGGGGGCCGAGAGACCCAGTACTTC. Protein product: CAISSRTGGRETQYF.

The V and J genes are TRBV29-1 and TRBJ2-1, with D possibly TRBD2 on 6 matching bases. The V and J ends lost 2 bases and 5 bases respectively, with 16 bases between them. Germline CDR1 reads SQVTM; CDR2 reads ANQGSEA. This CDR3 has 15 residues. The CDR3 sequence is CSVETRDWRDNEQFF. In nucleotides, the CDR3 is TGCAGCGTTGAAACGCGGGATTGGAGAGACAATGAGCAGTTCTTC.

A single count supports this clone. The rearrangement links TRBV15 to TRBJ2-5; 10 bases map to TRBD2. The length of the CDR3 is 19 residues. The V gene's germline CDR1 is LNHNV and CDR2 YYDKDF (reference sequence). The V and J ends lost 1 base and 0 bases, in that order; junction bases with no gene match: 11. This CDR3 reads CATSRVGSSGGLDQETQYF. The CDR3 coding sequence is TGTGCCACCAGCAGAGTTGGATCTAGCGGGGGTCTGGACCAAGAGACCCAGTACTTC.

The rearrangement links TRBV18 to TRBJ1-1; no clear D. The V gene lost 6 bases and the J gene lost 6 bases, with 20 bases spanning the gap. The CDR3 is made up of 15 amino acids. Germline lookup yields CDR1 KGHSH and CDR2 LQKENI. The CDR3 loop is CASSPGRGSGSEAFF. CDR3 nucleotide sequence: TGTGCCAGCTCCCCAGGACGGGGAAGTGGTTCTGAAGCTTTCTTT.

The rearrangement uses TRBV27 and TRBJ1-1; D may be TRBD1 (5 bases). The CDR3 is 17 residues long. The V and J ends lost 3 bases and 6 bases respectively, with 23 bases between them. Germline assignment: CDR1 MNHEY and CDR2 SMNVEV (reference sequence). The CDR3 here is CASSFSGDSNTLAEAFF. DNA of the CDR3: TGTGCCAGCAGTTTTTCTGGTGACAGTAACACCCTGGCTGAAGCTTTCTTT.

This clone was found a few times. The V and J genes are TRBV6-1 and TRBJ1-6; no reliable D call. Trimming left V 0 bases short and J 10 bases short, with 7 bases between. There are 13 residues in the CDR3. The germline CDR1 and CDR2 sequences are MNHNS and SASEGT. CDR3 nucleotides: TGTGCCAGCAGTGAAGCTGGGAGCTCACCCCTCCACTTT. Amino acid sequence: CASSEAGSSPLHF.

J is TRBJ2-2 and V is TRBV9; 10 nucleotides agree with TRBD2. The V gene's germline CDR1 is SGDLS and CDR2 YYNGEE. CDR3 length equals 17 residues. The trim removed 0 bases at V and 5 bases at J, leaving 7 bases unmatched. The CDR3 sequence: CASSVEAGSGRTGELFF. CDR3 nucleotide sequence: TGTGCCAGCAGCGTAGAAGCGGGTAGCGGGAGGACCGGGGAGCTGTTTTTT. The whole variable domain, filled in from reference TRBV9 and TRBJ2-2, reads DSGVTQTPKHLITATGQRVTLRCSPRSGDLSVYWYQQSLDQGLQFLIQYYNGEERAKGNILERFSAQQFPDLHSELNLSSLELGDSALYFCASSVEAGSGRTGELFFGEGSRLTVL.

The chain employs TRBV6-5 and TRBJ2-3; 8 nucleotides match TRBD2. Germline V gene data show CDR1 as MNHEY and CDR2 as SVGAGI. V was clipped by 6 bases and J by 3 bases; unmatched bases: 5. The length of the CDR3 is 14 residues. In nucleotides, the CDR3 is TGTGCCAGCAGGATGGGCGGGAGGACAGATACGCAGTATTTT. It codes for CASRMGGRTDTQYF.

The V call is TRBV15, the J call TRBJ1-4; D remains ambiguous. The CDR3 spans 13 residues. Germline V gene sequence: CDR1 LNHNV, CDR2 YYDKDF (reference sequence). V lost 0 bases and J 8 bases, leaving 7 bases between the germline ends. The CDR3, as DNA: TGTGCCACCAGCAGAGATCGGTTGGAAAAACTGTTTTTT. Its translation is CATSRDRLEKLFF.

The V call is TRBV6-5, the J call TRBJ2-1; 8 bases are a match to TRBD2. V dropped 8 bases and J dropped 1; count of bases not matched to a gene: 7. The CDR3 totals 15 residues. Germline CDR1 is MNHEY and CDR2 is SVGAGI. In DNA form, the CDR3 reads TGTGCCAGCGGTCCTCGGGAGGGATCCTACAATGAGCAGTTCTTC. Protein sequence: CASGPREGSYNEQFF.

The chain has TRBV20-1 and TRBJ2-1; possible D gene TRBD2, 6 bases. The germline CDR1 and CDR2 sequences are DFQATT and SNEGSKA (reference sequence). This CDR3 spans 11 amino acids. CDR3 DNA sequence: TGCAGCGGGACTCAGTCCAATGAGCAGTTCTTC. This translates into CSGTQSNEQFF.

CDR3 in DNA: TGTGCCATCAGTGAGCCCAGGGTCGAGCAGTACTTC. Encoded protein: CAISEPRVEQYF. This chain joins TRBV10-3 and TRBJ2-7, with D possibly TRBD1 on 5 matching bases. The CDR3 sequence is 12 residues long. Germline V gene data show CDR1 as ENHRY and CDR2 as SYGVKD. Trimming took 2 bases from V and 6 from J, leaving 8 bases between them.

This chain uses TRBV5-8 with TRBJ2-1; TRBD2 aligns across 10 bases. After removal of 2 bases from V and 5 bases from J, the junction contained 4 bases not matched to a gene. This CDR3 region has 15 residues. Per the germline V gene, CDR1 is SGHTS and CDR2 is YDEGEE. Here the CDR3 reads CASSFPGLANNEQFF. The DNA for the CDR3 is TGTGCCAGCAGCTTTCCGGGACTAGCGAACAATGAGCAGTTCTTC.